These T cell receptor beta chains were read from a single sample in a study of blood T cell repertoires in COVID-19. Some clones are missing from TCRdb's copy, which holds only in-frame ones; the method was immunoSEQ multiplex PCR. The table lists 150,000 to 200,000 clones, 84% of them singletons, with roughly 7.7% in the top ten. Sequenced material: peripheral blood. The receptors here all came from a man aged 35 to 55 who had recovered from COVID-19. Each CDR3 is given with its conserved first and last residue.

TRBV6-1 | 16 | CASSGRAGGVTGELFF
TRBV28 | 14 | CASNPPTGVYGYTF
TRBV27 | 15 | CASSSGSSGANVLTF
TRBV7-9 | 14 | CASSVDRVNTEAFF
TRBV4-2 | 16 | CASSQERGSSYNEQFF
TRBV9 | 15 | CASSVEPGGSDTQYF
TRBV24-1 | 15 | CATSPRDRVKNEQFF
TRBV6-1 | 15 | CASSEGPPVYNEQFF
TRBV27 | 14 | CASSTAKGADTQYF
TRBV6-5 | 15 | CASNRGDSDYNEQFF
TRBV29-1 | 13 | CSVVGQGTGELFF
TRBV5-6 | 13 | CASSTGLFNEQFF
TRBV4-2 | 17 | CASSQDHEASLPYEQYF
TRBV6-5 | 12 | CASSRGGYGYTF
TRBV19 | 14 | CASSMTGGGSPLHF
TRBV6-1 | 14 | CASSDGGAGETQYF
TRBV2 | 15 | CASSARGIGYNEQFF
TRBV9 | 16 | CASSLHVHVAGNTIYF
TRBV12-3/TRBV12-4 | 12 | CASRKAGFGYTF
TRBV28 | 13 | CASIPGGLGEQYF
TRBV7-2 | 16 | CASSLVVTRNNQPQHF
TRBV10-3 | 15 | CAISEVGLNTGELFF
TRBV10-3 | 12 | CAISEGLAEQYF
TRBV28 | 15 | CASSFGRGMNTEAFF
TRBV9 | 15 | CASSVGSGVTYEQYF
TRBV6-5 | 12 | CASSPDRGVAFF